The T cell receptor (beta chain) described here comes from a study of Ad26.COV2.S vaccination and SARS-CoV-2 variants. The overall study: Ad26.COV2.S shots went into the muscle once or twice, 56 days apart.

Sequenced by immunoSEQ multiplex PCR; TCRdb stores in-frame clones only, minus some. Of 300,000 to 450,000 clones in the sample, about 85% were seen once. Per the germline V gene, CDR1 is SGHDN and CDR2 is FVKESK. The CDR3 has 16 amino acids. Overall study findings and caveats: Vaccine recipients posted higher spike-specific TCR breadth than their placebo counterparts. Vaccine and placebo groups showed comparable non-spike TCR breadth.

Treatment specified: around 19 received Ad26.COV2.S at low or high dose, single or two shots; roughly five received placebo; per-sample allocation not given. Samples came from day 63 after the first vaccine or placebo injection. Vaccination employed an Ad26 vector expressing the Wuhan-strain SARS-CoV-2 spike. Remarks on this clone: What it binds is not known. Relative to the germline gene, one junction end is altered; a read error may explain this.

V usage is TRBV14 and J usage is TRBJ2-7; 8 nucleotides match TRBD1. This TCR was recovered from a person aged 18-65 years who received the Ad26.COV2.S COVID-19 vaccine or a placebo. The sample here was peripheral blood, taken in a trial of Ad26.COV2.S vaccine versus placebo. This chain's CDR3 is CASSKDGTGTVYEQYF. Here the CDR3 DNA reads TGTGCCAGCAGCAAAGATGGGACAGGAACCGTCTACGAGCAGTACTTC.